The entry that follows covers one T cell receptor beta chain sequence. Its target is not known. These data come from a study of CD8+ T cells in alopecia areata. As for treatment: oral pan-JAK inhibitor, 5-10 mg twice daily. Whole-study findings and limits: Researchers say the link of baseline CD8+ expansion to response remains uncertain, with one nonresponder. Scalp clonality and expanded CD8+ clones among the top 100 showed significant decreases with tofacitinib.

RNA extraction and reverse transcription yielded cDNA as sequencing template. TCRdb keeps only in-frame clones here, not all; method: immunoSEQ multiplex PCR. The sample records about 200,000 clones, around 64% being singletons. There are 15 residues in the CDR3. The V and J ends lost 7 bases and 6 bases, in that order; junction bases with no gene match: 9. Germline-derived CDR1 and CDR2 are SQVTM and ANQGSEA. The rearrangement joins TRBV29-1 to TRBJ2-3, with 14 nucleotides matching TRBD2. The sample in question was CD4+ T cells sorted from blood, obtained at roughly week 49, from a patient treated with tofacitinib. The TCR comes from a human donor with alopecia areata. This chain's CDR3 is CSADGLAGGGDTQYF. CDR3 nucleotides: TGCAGCGCCGATGGACTAGCGGGGGGCGGGGATACGCAGTATTTT.